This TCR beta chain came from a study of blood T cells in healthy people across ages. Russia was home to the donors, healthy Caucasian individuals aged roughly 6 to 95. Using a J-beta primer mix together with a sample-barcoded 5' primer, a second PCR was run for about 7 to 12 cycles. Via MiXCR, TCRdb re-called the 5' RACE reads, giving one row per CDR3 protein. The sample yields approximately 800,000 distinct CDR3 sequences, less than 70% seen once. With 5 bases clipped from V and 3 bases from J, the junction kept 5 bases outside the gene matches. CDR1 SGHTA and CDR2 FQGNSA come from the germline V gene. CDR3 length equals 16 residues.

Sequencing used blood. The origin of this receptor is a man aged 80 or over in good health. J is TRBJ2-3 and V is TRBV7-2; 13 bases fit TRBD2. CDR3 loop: CASSPGLAGETDTQYF. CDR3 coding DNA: TGTGCCAGCAGCCCCGGACTAGCGGGAGAGACAGATACGCAGTATTTT.